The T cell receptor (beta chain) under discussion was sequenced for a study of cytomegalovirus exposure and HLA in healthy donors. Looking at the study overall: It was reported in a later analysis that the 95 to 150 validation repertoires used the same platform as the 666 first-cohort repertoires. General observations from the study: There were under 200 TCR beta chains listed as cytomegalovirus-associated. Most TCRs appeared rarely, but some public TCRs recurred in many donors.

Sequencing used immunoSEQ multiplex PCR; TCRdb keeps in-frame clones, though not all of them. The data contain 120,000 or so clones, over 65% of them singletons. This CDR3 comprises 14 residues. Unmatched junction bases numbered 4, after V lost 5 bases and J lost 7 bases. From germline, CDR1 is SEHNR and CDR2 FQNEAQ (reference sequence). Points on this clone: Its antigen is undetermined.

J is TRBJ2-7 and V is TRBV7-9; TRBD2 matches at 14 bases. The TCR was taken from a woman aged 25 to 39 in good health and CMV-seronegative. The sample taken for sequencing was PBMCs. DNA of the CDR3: TGTGCCAGCAGCCTCGGACTAGCGGGGGGTGAGCAGTACTTC. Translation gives CASSLGLAGGEQYF.